These T cell receptor beta chains were read from a single sample in a study of CD8 T cells in Susac syndrome. TCRdb reprocessed the immunoSEQ multiplex PCR reads via MiXCR and lists one record per CDR3 protein. The table lists 77,000 or so distinct CDR3 sequences, just over 90% of them singletons. The specimen was CD4+ T cells from PBMCs. The source of these receptors is a human donor with Susac syndrome. Both conserved end residues are part of each CDR3. Each record gives: clone size, D gene, V gene, J gene, CDR3 DNA, CDR3 protein. A D gene is named only where the DNA matches it firmly. Part of the rows lack a size; the others show once, few, many or a class for expanded clones.

few	.	TRBV20-1	TRBJ2-3	TGCAGTGCTGGCAAGAGCACAGATACGCAGTATTTT	CSAGKSTDTQYF
.	.	TRBV10-2	TRBJ2-7	TGCGCCAGCAGTTCTGCGGGGCTCAAGGGGGACGAGCAGTACTTC	CASSSAGLKGDEQYF
.	.	TRBV20-1	TRBJ2-2	TGCAGTGCTAGGTACACCTCGAACACCGGGGAGCTGTTTTTT	CSARYTSNTGELFF
.	TRBD1	TRBV6-5	TRBJ2-7	TGTGCCAGCAGTTACGACAGGGGGTCCTACGAGCAGTACTTC	CASSYDRGSYEQYF
few	.	TRBV5-4	TRBJ2-5	TGTGCCAGCGGCAACTGGGCAGAGACCCAGTACTTC	CASGNWAETQYF
.	.	TRBV6-5	TRBJ2-5	TGTGCCAGCAGTTACCGGGGGGCCACCCAAGAGACCCAGTACTTC	CASSYRGATQETQYF
once	TRBD2	TRBV20-1	TRBJ2-1	TGCAGTGCTCCGCCGGAAGCTGGATGGCGGGGGGGCGGATCCTACAATGAGCAGTTCTTC	CSAPPEAGWRGGGSYNEQFF
.	.	TRBV28	TRBJ1-5	TGTGCCAGCAGTCCAGGGTTGAGGGGCAATCAGCCCCAGCATTTT	CASSPGLRGNQPQHF
.	.	TRBV12-5	TRBJ2-3	TGTGCTAGTGGTTTGTCCCCGTTCCGAGGAGATACGCAGTATTTT	CASGLSPFRGDTQYF
.	TRBD1	TRBV28	TRBJ2-1	TGTGCCAGCGGGGGGACAGGGGGGCACAATGAGCAGTTCTTC	CASGGTGGHNEQFF
.	.	TRBV9	TRBJ1-2	TGTGCCAGCAGCCCTTACGGGGGGCGCGGTAACTATGGCTACACCTTC	CASSPYGGRGNYGYTF
.	.	TRBV7-3	TRBJ1-1	TGTGCCAGCAGCTCTGGGGCGAACACTGAAGCTTTCTTT	CASSSGANTEAFF
.	TRBD1	TRBV5-4	TRBJ1-2	TGTGCCAGCAGCCCTGATGGGACAGGGGTCAACTATGGCTACACCTTC	CASSPDGTGVNYGYTF
.	TRBD1	TRBV6-2/TRBV6-3	TRBJ2-7	TGTGCCAGCACCTACGGGCGGCCGACCCGGGACAGGTATTACGAGCAGTACTTC	CASTYGRPTRDRYYEQYF
.	.	TRBV6-6	TRBJ2-1	TGTGCCAGCGGTAACGTAGTGGGGGCCTACAATGAGCAGTTCTTC	CASGNVVGAYNEQFF
once	.	TRBV7-3	TRBJ2-5	TGTGCCAGCAGCCCGCAGGGGGGAGAGACCCAGTACTTC	CASSPQGGETQYF
.	.	TRBV5-4	TRBJ2-3	TGTGCCAGCAGCCCCCTTGGGTTCGCGGGGAACACAGATACGCAGTATTTT	CASSPLGFAGNTDTQYF
.	.	TRBV10-3	TRBJ2-5	TGTGCCATCAGGAGGGAGTACCAAGAGACCCAGTACTTC	CAIRREYQETQYF
.	.	TRBV15	TRBJ1-1	TGTGCCACCAGCAGAGATAGCAACACTGAAGCTTTCTTT	CATSRDSNTEAFF
.	TRBD2	TRBV7-2	TRBJ2-4	TGTGCCAGCAGCTTTGGGGGACTAGCTGCGAACATTCAGTACTTC	CASSFGGLAANIQYF
.	.	TRBV7-2	TRBJ2-2	TGTGCCAGCAGACAGTACCAGTCCGGGGAGCTGTTTTTT	CASRQYQSGELFF
.	.	TRBV11-2	TRBJ2-7	TGTGCCAGCAGCTCCGTTGGGCAGTACTTC	CASSSVGQYF
.	.	TRBV25-1	TRBJ2-2	TGTGCCAGCAGTGAGCAAGCCACCGGGGAGCTGTTTTTT	CASSEQATGELFF
.	.	TRBV3-1	TRBJ2-3	TGTGCCAGCAGACAACAGGGTGGGAGCACAGATACGCAGTATTTT	CASRQQGGSTDTQYF
.	.	TRBV11-1	TRBJ2-3	TGTGCCAGCAGCTTGCACAGGGGCACAGATACGCAGTATTTT	CASSLHRGTDTQYF
once	TRBD1	TRBV5-1	TRBJ1-2	TGCGCCAGCAGCTCGACAGGGGATCTGGGCTACACCTTC	CASSSTGDLGYTF
.	.	TRBV6-6	TRBJ1-2	TGTGCCAGCCTTGAGGGCGGCCGCGGCTATGGCTACACCTTC	CASLEGGRGYGYTF
once	.	TRBV14	TRBJ2-7	TGTGCCAGCAGCCAGATTCGTGGGCCCAAGAGCTCCTACGAGCAGTACTTC	CASSQIRGPKSSYEQYF
.	.	TRBV14	TRBJ2-6	TGTGCCAGCAGCCAAGTTTCCTCTGGGGCCAACGTCCTGACTTTC	CASSQVSSGANVLTF
.	TRBD1	TRBV6-1	TRBJ1-1	TGTGCCAGCAGTGAATTTAGGACAGGGGACACTGAAGCTTTCTTT	CASSEFRTGDTEAFF
.	.	TRBV5-1	TRBJ2-1	TGCGCCAGCAGCTTTCTAGTAGGCTCCTACAATGAGCAGTTCTTC	CASSFLVGSYNEQFF
.	.	TRBV7-2	TRBJ1-3	TGTGCCAGCAGCCCCAATGGAAACACCATATATTTT	CASSPNGNTIYF
.	.	TRBV20-1	TRBJ2-2	TGCAGTGCTAGAGACCTCTTCGCGGGTGTCTCCGGGGAGCTGTTTTTT	CSARDLFAGVSGELFF
.	.	TRBV3-1	TRBJ1-2	TGTGCCAGCAGCCAAGGACCCACTAGGACCTTC	CASSQGPTRTF
.	.	TRBV20-1	TRBJ2-7	TGCAGCGGGAGCCCGAACTCCTACGAGCAGTACTTC	CSGSPNSYEQYF
.	.	TRBV5-1	TRBJ1-2	TGCGCCAGCAGGATGGTCAGTTCCGACGGCTACACCTTC	CASRMVSSDGYTF
.	TRBD2	TRBV24-1	TRBJ2-2	TGTGCCACCAGTGAAGCGGGAGCGAACACCGGGGAGCTGTTTTTT	CATSEAGANTGELFF
.	TRBD1	TRBV7-9	TRBJ2-7	TGTGCCAGCACGCCGGCGGGGACAGGGGGGTACGAGCAGTACTTC	CASTPAGTGGYEQYF
.	TRBD1	TRBV20-1	TRBJ1-5	TGCAGTGCTATTAGTCCCCTTCGGGACAGGGTATATAGCAATCAGCCCCAGCATTTT	CSAISPLRDRVYSNQPQHF
.	.	TRBV29-1	TRBJ2-3	TGCAGCGTCACATTGGCGGATACGCAGTATTTT	CSVTLADTQYF